The clone carrying this T cell receptor (beta chain) has only a few counts. The antigen remains unidentified. The junction shows a germline mismatch at one end, possibly a read error. The PCR had 60 Vbeta and 13 Jbeta primers. TCRdb keeps only in-frame clones here, not all; method: immunoSEQ multiplex PCR. This sample has about 140,000 clones; roughly 80% occur once, and the top ten carry about 3.9%. This sample is part of a study of cytomegalovirus exposure and HLA in healthy donors. Background on the study: Membership in the Caucasian-associated ancestry cluster was found for around 81% of 398 genotyped donors. Findings and caveats of the study: Later work showed greater clonal expansion in HLA-associated TCR beta chains than in equally common others. Reports described diagnosis of cytomegalovirus status by the classifier as highly specific and sensitive. Productive rates of about 87% or about 30% were seen for most TCR beta V segments in an earlier analysis.

This TCR came from a man aged 35-49 years in good health and CMV-seropositive. Sample: PBMCs.

The CDR3 DNA sequence: TGTTCCAGCAGCTTAGGTGGGGGAGGGCCCCACAATGAGCAGTTCTTC. Amino acid sequence: CSSSLGGGGPHNEQFF. This sequence joins TRBV7-9 and TRBJ2-1; 7 nucleotides agree with TRBD2. Germline V gives CDR1 SEHNR, CDR2 FQNEAQ (reference sequence). The CDR3 consists of 16 residues.